This TCR beta chain was found in a study of OX40 agonist ivuxolimab in advanced cancers. Looking at the study overall: Patients received the agonistic anti-OX40 (CD134) antibody ivuxolimab. Of the patients, three showed partial responses, one with hepatocellular carcinoma and two with cutaneous melanoma.

Comments on this clone: Its target is unknown.

General observations from the study: Undetermined was the antigen specificity of the expanded peripheral T cells.

Sequencing was performed with immunoSEQ multiplex PCR; in TCRdb, only in-frame clones are kept and a portion is missing. The sample consists of 40,000 or so clones, about 90% of them appearing once. V lost 5 bases, J lost 3 bases, and 10 bases stayed unmatched. The CDR3 extends over 17 amino acids. Germline CDR1 reads SEHNR; CDR2 reads FQNEAQ (reference sequence). Any history of autoimmune disease or systemic immunosuppression disqualified patients. Here the sequenced sample was CD4+ or CD8+ T cells sorted from blood, taken in a trial of the OX40 agonist ivuxolimab. This sequence joins TRBV7-9 and TRBJ1-1; 12 positions agree with TRBD1. The receptor was isolated from an adult with an advanced solid tumor such as melanoma, head and neck, liver or kidney cancer. In nucleotides, the CDR3 is TGTGCCAGCAGCGCCGGGACAGGGGGCGATGCGGACACTGAAGCTTTCTTT. Amino acids: CASSAGTGGDADTEAFF.